Following are 16 T cell receptor beta chains from one sample sequenced in a study of T cells in localized non-small cell lung cancer (TCRdb year 2020). The library was obtained by the immunoSEQ multiplex PCR assay. This immuneACCESS table, as held by TCRdb, lists in-frame sequences with V and J called but not all clones. Of the missing ones, under half trace to an unresolved V gene in checked studies; the others have no known cause. The sample data list around 20,000 clones, and 90% to 95% of these were observed just once. The top ten clones comprise around 2.9% of the sample. The material sequenced was peripheral blood, taken before any cancer treatment. All receptors derive from a woman aged 35 to 69 with stage I lung adenocarcinoma.

The J gene is TRBJ1-4, the V gene TRBV18; 8 bases agree with TRBD1. The CDR3 covers 14 residues. With V trimmed by 4 bases and J by 6 bases, 4 bases remained unmatched. Germline V CDR1 and CDR2: KGHSH, LQKENI. CDR3 residues: CASSRKQGDEKLFF. The CDR3 DNA follows: TGTGCCAGCTCACGAAAACAGGGGGATGAAAAACTGTTTTTT.

The genes are TRBV7-6 and TRBJ2-5; D call uncertain. Germline-derived CDR1 and CDR2 are SGHVS and FNYEAQ. This CDR3 is built from 12 residues. V was cut by 5 bases and J by 4 bases, with 8 bases left in between. The CDR3, as DNA: TGTGCCAGCAGCCCTGGCCCAGAGACCCAGTACTTC. As protein: CASSPGPETQYF.

The chain employs TRBV7-9 and TRBJ2-4, with D maybe TRBD2 (5 bases). The V gene lost 2 bases and the J gene lost 0 bases, with 8 bases spanning the gap. The CDR3 consists of 15 residues. Germline loops: CDR1 SEHNR, CDR2 FQNEAQ (reference sequence). CDR3 loop: CASSLRGLAKNIQYF. CDR3 coding DNA: TGTGCCAGCAGCTTAAGAGGACTAGCCAAAAACATTCAGTACTTC.

This sequence joins TRBV4-2 and TRBJ2-2; TRBD2 matches at 9 bases. CDR3 size: 20 residues. CDR1 LGHNA and CDR2 YNFKEQ come from the germline V gene. J was trimmed by 4 bases and V by 0 bases; bases with no gene match: 15. The CDR3 spells CASSQDRLAGRLRPTGELFF. The CDR3 DNA reads TGTGCCAGCAGCCAAGATCGGCTAGCGGGACGACTGAGGCCCACCGGGGAGCTGTTTTTT.

This clone appeared once. The chain carries TRBV19 and TRBJ2-5, with TRBD2 matching 11 bases. V gave up 3 bases and J gave up 2 bases; unmatched junction bases: 5. CDR1 and CDR2 from the germline V gene are LNHDA and SQIVND (reference sequence). This CDR3 has 16 amino acids. The CDR3 region has the DNA TGTGCCAGTAGTATCCACCCTAGCGGGGGGCAAGAGACCCAGTACTTC. Protein: CASSIHPSGGQETQYF.

The chain links TRBV29-1 to TRBJ2-7, with no clear D. Germline CDR1 and CDR2: SQVTM and ANQGSEA. CDR3 size: 13 residues. Trimming took off 7 bases at V and 1 base at J, with 14 bases between the two ends. DNA of the CDR3: TGCAGCGCATCCAGGAGTCGTTCCTACGAGCAGTACTTC. Encoded protein: CSASRSRSYEQYF.

The chain links TRBV11-2 to TRBJ2-3; TRBD1 might be the D (6 bases). CDR1 is SGHAT, CDR2 FQNNGV, per germline. The CDR3 has 14 residues. Trimming stripped 1 base from V and 6 bases from J, with 11 bases between. CDR3 DNA: TGTGCCAGCAGCTTAGCGCCAGGGGAGGATACGCAGTATTTT. Amino acid sequence: CASSLAPGEDTQYF.

The chain uses TRBV5-8 and TRBJ2-7; D is unresolved. The CDR3 is 13 amino acids. Germline V gene data show CDR1 as SGHTS and CDR2 as YDEGEE. Trimming stripped 0 bases from V and 2 bases from J, with 6 bases between. The CDR3 is CASSLVNPYEQYF. The DNA of the CDR3 is TGTGCCAGCAGCTTGGTAAACCCCTACGAGCAGTACTTC.

In its sample, this clone was seen once. This chain connects TRBV28 to TRBJ2-1; TRBD1 might be the D (6 bases). Per germline, CDR1 MDHEN and CDR2 SYDVKM. The CDR3 length is 16 residues. The V end lost 6 bases, the J end lost 0 bases, and 15 bases lay between the germline ends. DNA for the CDR3: TGTGCCAGCAGCCCTGGGGGCGGTGTCTCCTACAATGAGCAGTTCTTC. It specifies CASSPGGGVSYNEQFF.

CDR3 protein: CASSVGDSNTGELFF. The CDR3 region has the DNA TGTGCCAGCAGCGTAGGGGACTCTAACACCGGGGAGCTGTTTTTT. This chain links TRBV4-2 with TRBJ2-2, with a possible D match to TRBD2 (6 bases). V dropped 5 bases and J dropped 2 bases, with 12 bases sitting between them. CDR3 size: 15 residues. The germline V gene encodes CDR1 LGHNA and CDR2 YNFKEQ.

The genes are TRBV28 and TRBJ2-7; 8 bases map to TRBD1. The length of the CDR3 is 17 residues. CDR1 and CDR2 from the germline V gene are MDHEN and SYDVKM. The V and J ends lost 2 bases and 3 bases, in that order; junction bases with no gene match: 12. CDR3: CASSLKSGDRGIYEQYF. In DNA form, the CDR3 reads TGTGCCAGCAGTTTAAAGTCGGGCGACAGGGGCATCTACGAGCAGTACTTC.

The J gene is TRBJ1-3, the V gene TRBV11-3, with no clear D. The germline gives CDR1 SGHNT, CDR2 YENEEA. This CDR3 region has 11 residues. Deletions cut 4 bases from V and 3 bases from J, with 1 base between. CDR3 in amino acids: CASSYGNTIYF. The CDR3 DNA is TGTGCCAGCAGCTATGGAAACACCATATATTTT.

This clone was detected a few times. The CDR3 reads CASSYSGPGAYEQYF. CDR3 in DNA: TGTGCCAGCAGTTACTCAGGTCCAGGTGCGTACGAGCAGTACTTC. V gene TRBV6-5 combines with J gene TRBJ2-7; D is uncertain. CDR1 and CDR2 (germline): MNHEY, SVGAGI. Trimming took off 0 bases at V and 4 bases at J, with 13 bases between the two ends. The CDR3 is 15 residues long.

The chain is built from TRBV7-2 and TRBJ2-1; TRBD2 matches 9 bases. Germline CDR1 is SGHTA and CDR2 is FQGNSA. The CDR3 length is 16 residues. Unmatched junction bases numbered 12, after V lost 5 bases and J lost 7 bases. Written as DNA, the CDR3 is TGTGCCAGCAGCCGCGAATCGGGACTAGCCGGGAATGAGCAGTTCTTC. It is translated as CASSRESGLAGNEQFF.

The J gene is TRBJ1-5, the V gene TRBV5-1; 7 nucleotides match TRBD1. V lost 0 bases and J lost 6; bases outside the gene matches: 6. This CDR3 is built from 15 residues. Looked up from germline, CDR1 is SGHRS and CDR2 is YFSETQ. CDR3: CASSLGQGEGQPQHF. DNA of the CDR3: TGCGCCAGCAGCTTGGGGCAGGGGGAGGGTCAGCCCCAGCATTTT.

Remarks on this clone: The same CDR3 can be traced to other DNA sequences in this sample. This sequence joins TRBV5-1 and TRBJ1-3; perhaps TRBD1 as D (5 bases). The germline CDR1 and CDR2 sequences are SGHRS and YFSETQ. Trimming took off 3 bases at V and 0 bases at J, with 10 bases between the two ends. This CDR3 is built from 15 residues. CDR3 coding DNA: TGCGCCAGCAGCTCCCAGGGTTACTCTGGAAACACCATATATTTT. Its translation: CASSSQGYSGNTIYF.